Following are 18 T cell receptor beta chains from one sample sequenced in a study of Graves' ophthalmopathy and Graves' hyperthyroidism. Amplification targeted the TCR beta CDR3 regions, with RNA transcripts as the source material. The authors performed first-round RT-PCR with HTBI primers and then a second-round multiplex PCR. MiXCR, run by TCRdb on the multiplex PCR reads, gives a single entry per CDR3 protein. Of roughly 400,000 distinct CDR3 sequences listed, about 18% are singletons. The sample comprised peripheral blood. The receptors originated from a woman under 30 with Graves' ophthalmopathy.

This clonotype was seen ten or more times. The chain employs TRBV28 and TRBJ1-1; TRBD1 is a possible D gene (5 bases). V gave up 3 bases and J gave up 11 bases, with 13 bases separating them. The CDR3 has 12 amino acids. Germline CDR1 is MDHEN and CDR2 is SYDVKM. The CDR3 sequence is CASSLIRDRAFF. The CDR3 bases are TGTGCCAGCAGTTTGATCCGGGACCGGGCTTTCTTT.

This clonotype was observed many times. The J gene is TRBJ2-5, the V gene TRBV2; TRBD2 might be the D (5 bases). Germline V lookup: CDR1 SNHLY, CDR2 FYNNEI. V lost 7 bases and J 2 bases, leaving 5 bases between the germline ends. The CDR3 totals 11 residues. The CDR3 is CASKRQETQYF. The DNA for the CDR3 is TGTGCCAGCAAGCGGCAAGAGACCCAGTACTTC.

This clonotype has at least ten counts. The rearrangement joins TRBV24-1 to TRBJ2-7; D gene unclear. The CDR3 contains 14 residues. The V and J ends lost 3 bases and 1 base respectively, with 9 bases between them. The germline CDR1 and CDR2 sequences are KGHDR and SFDVKD. This CDR3 is CATSDPDGSYEQYF. The CDR3 DNA reads TGTGCCACCAGTGATCCGGACGGATCCTACGAGCAGTACTTC.

In its sample, this clonotype was seen many times. The gene calls are TRBV4-2 and TRBJ1-5; TRBD1 is a possible D gene (6 bases). The CDR3 is made up of 15 amino acids. With 1 base removed from V and 1 base from J, the gap between germline ends came to 8 bases. Germline values: CDR1 LGHNA, CDR2 YNFKEQ. The CDR3 sequence is CASSQAQGSNQPQHF. Written as DNA, the CDR3 is TGTGCCAGCAGCCAAGCCCAGGGGAGCAATCAGCCCCAGCATTTT.

In this sample, this clonotype turned up many times. The chain has TRBV6-2 or TRBV6-3 and TRBJ1-2, with 9 bases aligning to TRBD1. V lost 2 bases and J lost 4; bases outside the gene matches: 14. CDR1 is MNHEY and CDR2 is SVGEGT in the germline V gene. This CDR3 has 18 residues. In nucleotides, the CDR3 is TGTGCCAGCAGTTACACTTATGCCGGGACAGGGCTAAGCTATGGCTACACCTTC. Protein product: CASSYTYAGTGLSYGYTF.

For the CDR3, the DNA is TGTGCCAGCAGCTTAGCCCTAGCAAGCGAGACCCAGTACTTC. This codes for CASSLALASETQYF. V and J are TRBV7-9 and TRBJ2-5; a possible D gene is TRBD2 (5 bases). The CDR3 has 14 residues. The ends were cut back, 0 bases at V and 5 bases at J, with 10 bases in the middle. From germline, CDR1 is SEHNR and CDR2 FQNEAQ (reference sequence).

This clonotype was observed at least ten times. The chain has TRBV28 and TRBJ1-5; 8 nucleotides line up with TRBD1. The V gene's germline CDR1 is MDHEN and CDR2 SYDVKM. The CDR3 runs 16 residues. V lost 1 base and J lost 6; bases outside the gene matches: 8. The CDR3: CASSLLTGVWGQPQHF. CDR3 nucleotide sequence: TGTGCCAGCAGTTTATTGACAGGGGTATGGGGTCAGCCCCAGCATTTT.

This clonotype has a count of ten or more. This sequence joins TRBV30 and TRBJ2-7; D is ambiguous. This CDR3 is built from 9 residues. From germline, CDR1 is GTSNPN and CDR2 SVGIG (reference sequence). The V end was cut by 5 bases, the J end by 4 bases, with 3 bases between. The CDR3 region has the DNA TGTGCCTGGGTGTACGAGCAGTACTTC. This encodes CAWVYEQYF.

This clonotype was counted ten times or more. The chain combines TRBV7-3 with TRBJ2-2; 11 bases are shared with TRBD2. CDR3 length: 17 amino acids. Trimming at V came to 7 bases and at J to 7 bases, leaving 14 bases not matched to a gene. The germline CDR1 and CDR2 sequences are SGHTA and FQGTGA. As DNA, the CDR3 is TGTGCCAGCACCCCCTACCAACTAGCGGGAGCGGTCGGGGAGCTGTTTTTT. Its translation: CASTPYQLAGAVGELFF.

Many counts were recorded for this clonotype. V gene TRBV7-2 combines with J gene TRBJ1-6; possible D gene TRBD1, 6 bases. CDR3 size: 17 residues. Germline V gives CDR1 SGHTA, CDR2 FQGNSA. Trimming took off 3 bases at V and 0 bases at J, with 12 bases between the two ends. CDR3 region: CASSFTGTSSYNSPLHF. For the CDR3, the DNA is TGTGCCAGCAGCTTCACAGGGACGAGCTCCTATAATTCACCCCTCCACTTT.

This clonotype was observed at least ten times. V usage is TRBV10-3 and J usage is TRBJ1-3; TRBD1 agrees at 10 bases. Losses at the gene ends were 6 bases for V and 4 bases for J; bases not matched to a gene: 6. The CDR3 has 15 residues. CDR1 is ENHRY, CDR2 SYGVKD, per germline. CDR3 sequence (DNA): TGTGCCATCAGACCGACAGGGGGCGCGGGAAACACCATATATTTT. Residues: CAIRPTGGAGNTIYF.

This clonotype was observed many times. The genes are TRBV29-1 and TRBJ1-2; a weak D match, TRBD1 (6 bases). The germline V and J ends were trimmed by 1 base and 8 bases, with 14 bases remaining between them. The CDR3 spans 13 residues. CDR1 is SQVTM, CDR2 ANQGSEA, per germline. The CDR3: CSVEGTQGLGYTF. In nucleotides, the CDR3 is TGCAGCGTTGAAGGTACGCAGGGGCTCGGCTACACCTTC.

This clonotype was observed many times. The V call is TRBV20-1, the J call TRBJ1-1, with 7 bases fitting TRBD1. Germline V gene sequence: CDR1 DFQATT, CDR2 SNEGSKA (reference sequence). This CDR3 has 14 residues. J gave up 1 base and V 0 bases, and 2 bases lay outside the gene matches. The CDR3 loop is CSAREGQKNTEAFF. The CDR3 nucleotides read TGCAGTGCTAGAGAGGGACAGAAGAACACTGAAGCTTTCTTT.

This clonotype has a count of ten or more. The chain employs TRBV30 and TRBJ2-2; 7 bases align to TRBD1. This CDR3 has 13 amino acids. Unmatched junction bases numbered 4, after V lost 6 bases and J lost 3 bases. CDR1 GTSNPN and CDR2 SVGIG come from the germline V gene (reference sequence). The CDR3 spells CACRTGHTGELFF. CDR3 in DNA: TGTGCCTGTCGGACAGGACACACCGGGGAGCTGTTTTTT.

The sample holds many counts of this clonotype. V gene TRBV11-1 combines with J gene TRBJ2-5; TRBD2 matches 15 bases. The CDR3 covers 17 residues. The trim removed 5 bases at V and 2 bases at J, leaving 6 bases unmatched. Germline lookup yields CDR1 SGHAT and CDR2 FQDESV (reference sequence). The DNA of the CDR3 is TGTGCCAGCAGCCACTGGACTAGCGGGAGGGCACAAGAGACCCAGTACTTC. Encoded protein: CASSHWTSGRAQETQYF.

This chain joins TRBV20-1 and TRBJ2-2; the D is unclear. Between the trimmed V and J ends, which lost 3 bases and 1 base, there was a span of 6 bases. Germline V gives CDR1 DFQATT, CDR2 SNEGSKA (reference sequence). CDR3 length equals 13 residues. The CDR3 region is CSARTLNTGELFF. The CDR3 nucleotides are TGCAGTGCTAGGACACTGAACACCGGGGAGCTGTTTTTT.

There are many counts of this clonotype. V usage is TRBV7-2 and J usage is TRBJ1-5; D is ambiguous. V was pared by 1 base and J by 3 bases, with 7 bases between. The CDR3 contains 14 residues. Germline lookup yields CDR1 SGHTA and CDR2 FQGNSA. Here the CDR3 reads CASSLGTLNQPQHF. In nucleotides, the CDR3 is TGTGCCAGCAGCTTAGGGACCCTCAATCAGCCCCAGCATTTT.

This clonotype was picked up many times. The chain recombines TRBV11-2 with TRBJ2-7; 8 nucleotides match TRBD2. CDR3 length: 17 amino acids. Germline loops: CDR1 SGHAT, CDR2 FQNNGV. Losses at the gene ends were 3 bases for V and 0 bases for J; bases not matched to a gene: 10. CDR3 in DNA: TGTGCCAGCAGCTTCCACCCCGGGGGGGGGCCCTCCTACGAGCAGTACTTC. It encodes CASSFHPGGGPSYEQYF.